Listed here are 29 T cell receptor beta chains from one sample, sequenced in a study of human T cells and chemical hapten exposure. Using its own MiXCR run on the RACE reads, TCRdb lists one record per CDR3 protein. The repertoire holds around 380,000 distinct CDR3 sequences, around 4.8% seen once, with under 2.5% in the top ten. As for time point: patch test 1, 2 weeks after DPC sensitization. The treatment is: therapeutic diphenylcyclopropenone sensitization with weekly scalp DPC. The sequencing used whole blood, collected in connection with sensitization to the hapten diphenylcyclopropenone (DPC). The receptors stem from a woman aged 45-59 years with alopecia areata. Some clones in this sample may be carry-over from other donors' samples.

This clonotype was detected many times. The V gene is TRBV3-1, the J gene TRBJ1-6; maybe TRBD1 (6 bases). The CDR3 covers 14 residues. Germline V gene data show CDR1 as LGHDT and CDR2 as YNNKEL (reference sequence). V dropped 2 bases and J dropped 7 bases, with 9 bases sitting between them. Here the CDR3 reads CASSQYRGNSPLHF. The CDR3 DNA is TGTGCCAGCAGCCAATATAGGGGGAATTCACCCCTCCACTTT. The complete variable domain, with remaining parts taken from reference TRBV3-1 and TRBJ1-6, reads DTAVSQTPKYLVTQMGNDKSIKCEQNLGHDTMYWYKQDSKKFLKIMFSYNNKELIINETVPNRFSPKSPDKAHLNLHINSLELGDSAVYFCASSQYRGNSPLHFGNGTRLTVT.

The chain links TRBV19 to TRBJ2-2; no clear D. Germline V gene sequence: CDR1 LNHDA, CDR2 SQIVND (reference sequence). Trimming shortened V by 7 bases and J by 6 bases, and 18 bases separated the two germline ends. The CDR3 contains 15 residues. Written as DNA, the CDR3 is TGTGCCAGTATTGATCGGACGCCTATCGCCGGGGAGCTGTTTTTT. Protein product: CASIDRTPIAGELFF.

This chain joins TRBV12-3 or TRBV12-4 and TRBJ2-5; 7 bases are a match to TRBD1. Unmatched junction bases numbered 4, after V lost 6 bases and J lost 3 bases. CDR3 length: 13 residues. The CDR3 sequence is CASRPGTEETQYF. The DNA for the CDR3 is TGTGCCAGCAGACCCGGGACAGAAGAGACCCAGTACTTC.

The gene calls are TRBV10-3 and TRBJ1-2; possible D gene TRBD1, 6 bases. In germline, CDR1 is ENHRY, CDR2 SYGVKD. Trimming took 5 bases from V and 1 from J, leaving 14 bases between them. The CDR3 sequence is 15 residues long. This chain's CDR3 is CAISTTGPINYGYTF. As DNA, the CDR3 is TGTGCCATCAGTACTACAGGGCCGATTAACTATGGCTACACCTTC.

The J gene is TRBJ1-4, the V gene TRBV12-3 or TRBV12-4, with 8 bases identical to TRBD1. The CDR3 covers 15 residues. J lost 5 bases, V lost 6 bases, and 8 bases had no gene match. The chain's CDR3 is CASRLDRVGNEKLFF. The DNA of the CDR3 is TGTGCCAGCAGATTGGACAGGGTAGGAAATGAAAAACTGTTTTTT.

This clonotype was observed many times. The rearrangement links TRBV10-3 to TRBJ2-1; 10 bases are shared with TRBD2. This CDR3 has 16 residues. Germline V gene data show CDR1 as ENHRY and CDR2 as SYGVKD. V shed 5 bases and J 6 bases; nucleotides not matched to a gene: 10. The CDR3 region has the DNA TGTGCCATCAGTCGGACTAGCGGCCAAAACAGCAATGAGCAGTTCTTC. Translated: CAISRTSGQNSNEQFF.

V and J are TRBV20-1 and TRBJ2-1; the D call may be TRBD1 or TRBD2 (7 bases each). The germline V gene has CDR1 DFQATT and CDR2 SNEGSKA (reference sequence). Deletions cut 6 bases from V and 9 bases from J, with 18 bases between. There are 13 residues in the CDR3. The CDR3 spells CSADIRGGLEQFF. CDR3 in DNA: TGCAGTGCCGATATCAGGGGGGGACTTGAGCAGTTCTTC.

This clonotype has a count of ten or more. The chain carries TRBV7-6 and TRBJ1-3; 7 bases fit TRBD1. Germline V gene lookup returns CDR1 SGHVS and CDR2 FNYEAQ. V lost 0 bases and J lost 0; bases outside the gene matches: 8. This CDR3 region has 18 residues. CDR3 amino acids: CASSLARGQASSGNTIYF. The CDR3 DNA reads TGTGCCAGCAGCTTAGCGCGCGGACAGGCTAGCTCTGGAAACACCATATATTTT.

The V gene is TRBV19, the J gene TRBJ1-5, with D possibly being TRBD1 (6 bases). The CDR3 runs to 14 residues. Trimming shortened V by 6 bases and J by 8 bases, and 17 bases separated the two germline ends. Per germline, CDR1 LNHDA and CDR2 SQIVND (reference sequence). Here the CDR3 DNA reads TGTGCCAGTAGAACGGGGGCCGCAGGGGAGCCCCAGCATTTT. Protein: CASRTGAAGEPQHF.

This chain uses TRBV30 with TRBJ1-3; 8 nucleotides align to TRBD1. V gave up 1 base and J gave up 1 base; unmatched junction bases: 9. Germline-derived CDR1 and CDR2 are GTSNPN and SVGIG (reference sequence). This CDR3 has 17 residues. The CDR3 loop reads CAWSGTGTGPSGNTIYF. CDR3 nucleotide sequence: TGTGCCTGGAGTGGGACCGGGACAGGACCTTCTGGAAACACCATATATTTT.

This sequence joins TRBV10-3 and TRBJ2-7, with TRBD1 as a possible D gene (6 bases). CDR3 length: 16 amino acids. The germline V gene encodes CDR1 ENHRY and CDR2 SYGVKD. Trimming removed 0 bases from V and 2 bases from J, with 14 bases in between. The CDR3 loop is CAISESMRGSTYEQYF. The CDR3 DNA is TGTGCCATCAGTGAGTCGATGAGGGGGAGCACCTACGAGCAGTACTTC.

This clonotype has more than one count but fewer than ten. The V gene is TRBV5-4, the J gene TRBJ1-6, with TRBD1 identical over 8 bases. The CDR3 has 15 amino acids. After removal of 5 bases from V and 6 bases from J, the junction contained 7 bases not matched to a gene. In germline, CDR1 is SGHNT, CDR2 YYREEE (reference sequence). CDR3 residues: CASRPGGVGNSPLHF. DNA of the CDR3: TGTGCCAGCAGGCCAGGGGGCGTTGGTAATTCACCCCTCCACTTT. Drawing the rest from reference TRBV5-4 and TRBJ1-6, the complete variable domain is ETGVTQSPTHLIKTRGQQVTLRCSSQSGHNTVSWYQQALGQGPQFIFQYYREEENGRGNFPPRFSGLQFPNYSSELNVNALELDDSALYLCASRPGGVGNSPLHFGNGTRLTVT.

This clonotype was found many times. CDR3 amino acids: CASSSTLRGLAFYEQYF. The CDR3 DNA reads as TGTGCCAGCAGTAGTACTCTTCGGGGACTAGCGTTCTACGAGCAGTACTTC. V gene TRBV6-1 combines with J gene TRBJ2-7; 10 bases are a match to TRBD2. V lost 5 bases, J lost 3 bases, and 13 bases stayed unmatched. This CDR3 region has 17 residues. Germline lookup yields CDR1 MNHNS and CDR2 SASEGT.

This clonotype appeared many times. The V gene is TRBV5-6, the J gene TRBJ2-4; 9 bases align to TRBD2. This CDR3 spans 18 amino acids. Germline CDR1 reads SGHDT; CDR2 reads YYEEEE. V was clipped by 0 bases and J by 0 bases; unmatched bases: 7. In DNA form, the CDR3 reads TGTGCCAGCAGCTTGGTAGCTAGCGGGGTTCTAGCCAAAAACATTCAGTACTTC. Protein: CASSLVASGVLAKNIQYF.

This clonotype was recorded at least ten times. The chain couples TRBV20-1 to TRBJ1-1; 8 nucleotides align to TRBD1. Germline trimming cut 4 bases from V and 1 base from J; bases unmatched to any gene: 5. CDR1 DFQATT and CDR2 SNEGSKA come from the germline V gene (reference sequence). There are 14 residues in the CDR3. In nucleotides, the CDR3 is TGCAGTGCTAATACAGGGGGTCCGAACACTGAAGCTTTCTTT. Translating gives CSANTGGPNTEAFF.

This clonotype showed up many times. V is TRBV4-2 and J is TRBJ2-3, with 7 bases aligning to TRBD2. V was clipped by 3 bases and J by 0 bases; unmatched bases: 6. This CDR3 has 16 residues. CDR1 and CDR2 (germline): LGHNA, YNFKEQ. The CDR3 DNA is TGTGCCAGCAGCCAGATAGCGGGCTCTAGCACAGATACGCAGTATTTT. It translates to CASSQIAGSSTDTQYF.

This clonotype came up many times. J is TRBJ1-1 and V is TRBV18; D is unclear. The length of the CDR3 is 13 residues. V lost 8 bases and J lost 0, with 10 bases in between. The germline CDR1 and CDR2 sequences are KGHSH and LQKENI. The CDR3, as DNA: TGTGCCAGCAGCCAAGATCTGAACACTGAAGCTTTCTTT. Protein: CASSQDLNTEAFF.

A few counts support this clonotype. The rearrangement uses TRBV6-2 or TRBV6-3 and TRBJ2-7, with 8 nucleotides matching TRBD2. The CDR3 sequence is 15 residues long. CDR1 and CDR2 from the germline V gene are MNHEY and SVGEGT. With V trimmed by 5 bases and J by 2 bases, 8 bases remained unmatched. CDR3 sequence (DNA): TGTGCCAGCAGTCCTTTAGCGGGGAGGACCTACGAGCAGTACTTC. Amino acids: CASSPLAGRTYEQYF.

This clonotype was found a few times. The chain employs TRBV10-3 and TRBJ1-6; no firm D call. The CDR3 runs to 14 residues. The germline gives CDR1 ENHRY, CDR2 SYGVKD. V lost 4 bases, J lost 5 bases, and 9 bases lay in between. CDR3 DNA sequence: TGTGCCATCAGTGGGCCCGGGGATAATTCACCCCTCCACTTT. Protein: CAISGPGDNSPLHF.

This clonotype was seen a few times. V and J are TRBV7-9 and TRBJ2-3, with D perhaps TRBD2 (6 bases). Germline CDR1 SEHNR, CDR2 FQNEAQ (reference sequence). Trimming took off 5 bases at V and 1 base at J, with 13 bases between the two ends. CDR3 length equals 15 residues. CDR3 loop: CASSIGASGTDTQYF. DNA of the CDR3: TGTGCCAGCAGCATCGGGGCTAGCGGCACAGATACGCAGTATTTT.

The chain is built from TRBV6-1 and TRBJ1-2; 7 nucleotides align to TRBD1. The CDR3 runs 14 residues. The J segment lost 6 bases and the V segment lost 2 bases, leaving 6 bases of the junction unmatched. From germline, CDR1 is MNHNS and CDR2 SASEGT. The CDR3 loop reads CASSESGQENGYTF. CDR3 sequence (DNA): TGTGCCAGCAGTGAATCCGGACAGGAGAATGGCTACACCTTC.

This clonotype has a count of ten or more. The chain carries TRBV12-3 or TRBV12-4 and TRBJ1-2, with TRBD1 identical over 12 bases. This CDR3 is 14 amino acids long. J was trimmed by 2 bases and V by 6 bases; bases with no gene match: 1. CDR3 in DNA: TGTGCCAGCAGGGGGACAGGGGGCAACTATGGCTACACCTTC. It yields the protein CASRGTGGNYGYTF.

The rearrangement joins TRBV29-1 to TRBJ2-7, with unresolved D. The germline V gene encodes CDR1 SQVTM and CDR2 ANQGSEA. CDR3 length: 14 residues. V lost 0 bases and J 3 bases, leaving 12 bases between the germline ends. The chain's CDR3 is CSVEDRGRVYEQYF. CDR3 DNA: TGCAGCGTTGAAGATCGTGGCAGAGTCTACGAGCAGTACTTC.

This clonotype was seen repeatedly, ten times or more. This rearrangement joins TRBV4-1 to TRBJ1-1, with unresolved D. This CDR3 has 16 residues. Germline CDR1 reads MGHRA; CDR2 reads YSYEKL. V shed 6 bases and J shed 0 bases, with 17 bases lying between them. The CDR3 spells CASRPRTASLNTEAFF. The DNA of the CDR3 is TGCGCCAGCAGGCCTAGGACGGCAAGCCTGAACACTGAAGCTTTCTTT.

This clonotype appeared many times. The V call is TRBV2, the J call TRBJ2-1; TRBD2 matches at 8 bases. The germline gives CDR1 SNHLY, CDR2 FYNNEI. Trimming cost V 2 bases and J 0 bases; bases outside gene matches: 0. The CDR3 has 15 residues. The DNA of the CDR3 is TGTGCCAGCAGTGAAAGCGGGAGCTCCTACAATGAGCAGTTCTTC. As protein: CASSESGSSYNEQFF. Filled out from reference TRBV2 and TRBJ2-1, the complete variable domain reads EPEVTQTPSHQVTQMGQEVILRCVPISNHLYFYWYRQILGQKVEFLVSFYNNEISEKSEIFDDQFSVERPDGSNFTLKIRSTKLEDSAMYFCASSESGSSYNEQFFGPGTRLTVL.

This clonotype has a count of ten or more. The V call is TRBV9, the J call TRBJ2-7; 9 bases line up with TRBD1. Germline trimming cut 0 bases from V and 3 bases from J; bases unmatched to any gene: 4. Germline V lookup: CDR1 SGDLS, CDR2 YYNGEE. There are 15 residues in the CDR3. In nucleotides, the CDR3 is TGTGCCAGCAGCGTAGCACCGGGACAGGGCTACGAGCAGTACTTC. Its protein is CASSVAPGQGYEQYF.

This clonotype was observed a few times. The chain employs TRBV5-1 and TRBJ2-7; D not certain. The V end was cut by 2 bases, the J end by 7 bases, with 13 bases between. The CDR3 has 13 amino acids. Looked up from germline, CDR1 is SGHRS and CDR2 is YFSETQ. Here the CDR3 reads CASSLFEFGEQYF. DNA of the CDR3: TGCGCCAGCAGCTTATTTGAGTTTGGGGAGCAGTACTTC.

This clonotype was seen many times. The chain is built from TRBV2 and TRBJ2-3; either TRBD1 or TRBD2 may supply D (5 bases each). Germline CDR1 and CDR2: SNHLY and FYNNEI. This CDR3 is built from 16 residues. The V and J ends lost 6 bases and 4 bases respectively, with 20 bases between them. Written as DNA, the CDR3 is TGTGCCAGCAGGAACCCCGTGGGGGATAACCCAGATACGCAGTATTTT. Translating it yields CASRNPVGDNPDTQYF.

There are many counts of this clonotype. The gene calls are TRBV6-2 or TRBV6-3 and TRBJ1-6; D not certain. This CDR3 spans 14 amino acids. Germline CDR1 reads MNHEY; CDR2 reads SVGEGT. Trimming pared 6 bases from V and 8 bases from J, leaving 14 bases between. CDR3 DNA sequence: TGTGCCAGCAGGGGCGGTAATCCCCATTCACCCCTCCACTTT. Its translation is CASRGGNPHSPLHF.